This TCR beta chain was found in a study of shared clonotypes between healthy human individuals. Study summary: Each donor's CD4 naive and CD4 memory cells filled three plates apiece, CD8 naive two, and CD8 memory one. Study-wide results and limits: It was the non-shared clonotypes that had lower generation probabilities than clonotypes shared by all four donors.

This clone came up once. Its matching antigen is unknown. The CDR3 is 13 residues long. Germline CDR1 reads SGHNT; CDR2 reads YYREEE (reference sequence). V dropped 3 bases and J dropped 9; count of bases not matched to a gene: 8. A 200 ng quantity of DNA, tens of thousands of T cell genomes, went into the sorted-subset replicate PCRs. Original data processing: As immunoSEQ supplied junction-only sequences (without quality scores), filtering differed. The assay was immunoSEQ multiplex PCR, and TCRdb's table has in-frame clones only and misses some. V and J calls plus clone size are reproduced from that table; the DNA served to infer D and trimming. The sample lists 2.3 million or so clones, about 92% occurring once.

This receptor was identified in a man younger than 35 in good health. Some clones in this sample may be carry-over from other donors' samples. Input material: naive CD4+ T cells from PBMCs. As for subset: CD45RA+ positively selected. The chain joins TRBV5-4 to TRBJ2-5, with 7 bases fitting TRBD1. This CDR3 is CASSSTIDRAQYF. The CDR3 DNA sequence: TGTGCCAGCAGCTCTACCATCGACAGGGCCCAGTACTTC.